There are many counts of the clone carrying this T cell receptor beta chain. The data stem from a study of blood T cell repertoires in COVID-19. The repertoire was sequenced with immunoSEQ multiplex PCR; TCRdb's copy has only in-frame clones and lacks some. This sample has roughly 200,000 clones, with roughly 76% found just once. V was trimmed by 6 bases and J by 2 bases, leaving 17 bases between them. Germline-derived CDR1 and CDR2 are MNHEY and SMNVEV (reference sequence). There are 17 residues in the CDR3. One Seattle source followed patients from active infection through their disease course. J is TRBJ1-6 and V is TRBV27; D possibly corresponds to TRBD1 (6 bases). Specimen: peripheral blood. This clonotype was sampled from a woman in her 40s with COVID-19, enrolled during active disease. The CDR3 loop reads CASSRYTGGAYNSPLHF. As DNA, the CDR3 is TGTGCCAGCAGCCGCTATACGGGGGGCGCCTATAATTCACCCCTCCACTTT.